The rows below give T cell receptor beta chains drawn from one sample of a study of radiotherapy plus CTLA-4 blockade in lung cancer. Repertoires were generated with immunoSEQ multiplex PCR, while TCRdb's copy carries only in-frame clones and drops some. Of tens of thousands of clones listed, 60% to 80% are singletons. This specimen was peripheral blood, taken from a patient treated with radiotherapy plus ipilimumab. All receptors come from a human donor with non-small cell lung cancer who had stable disease on radiotherapy plus ipilimumab. The CDR3 runs from the conserved cysteine through the conserved F or W. The D gene is left open where the match is weak.

d_call: .; v_call: TRBV25-1; j_call: TRBJ2-5; cdr3_aa: CASSEYKGKETQYF
d_call: .; v_call: TRBV4-1; j_call: TRBJ1-3; cdr3_aa: CASSQEAGRFSGNTIYF
d_call: TRBD1; v_call: TRBV30; j_call: TRBJ2-2; cdr3_aa: CAWSLQTGLTGELFF
d_call: TRBD2; v_call: TRBV9; j_call: TRBJ2-2; cdr3_aa: CASSVAPEGLAGVENTGELFF
d_call: .; v_call: TRBV5-4; j_call: TRBJ2-3; cdr3_aa: CASSLGAAGQRTDTQYF
d_call: .; v_call: TRBV11-2; j_call: TRBJ2-2; cdr3_aa: CASSLGVSNTGELFF
d_call: .; v_call: TRBV27; j_call: TRBJ1-1; cdr3_aa: CASSLRRARVYGEAFF
d_call: .; v_call: TRBV5-6; j_call: TRBJ1-2; cdr3_aa: CASSPPGPSYGYTF
d_call: .; v_call: TRBV6-5; j_call: TRBJ2-2; cdr3_aa: CASSFTSGELFF
d_call: TRBD2; v_call: TRBV27; j_call: TRBJ2-2; cdr3_aa: CASSPDPSPGLAGYRGELFF
d_call: .; v_call: TRBV9; j_call: TRBJ1-5; cdr3_aa: CASSVGSENQPQHF
d_call: .; v_call: TRBV7-6; j_call: TRBJ2-1; cdr3_aa: CASSLVGNEQFF
d_call: .; v_call: TRBV30; j_call: TRBJ2-1; cdr3_aa: CAWSRPYNEQFF
d_call: .; v_call: TRBV11-3; j_call: TRBJ2-5; cdr3_aa: CASSLGAGVDQETQYF
d_call: .; v_call: TRBV18; j_call: TRBJ1-2; cdr3_aa: CASSRDSGYGYTF
d_call: .; v_call: TRBV7-2; j_call: TRBJ1-1; cdr3_aa: CASSLDSRGWTEAFF
d_call: TRBD2; v_call: TRBV7-2; j_call: TRBJ2-2; cdr3_aa: CASSLRLAGTGELFF
d_call: .; v_call: TRBV9; j_call: TRBJ1-4; cdr3_aa: CASSRQRGGFNEKLFF
d_call: TRBD1; v_call: TRBV9; j_call: TRBJ1-4; cdr3_aa: CASSVGVGQGGRKLFF
d_call: TRBD1; v_call: TRBV19; j_call: TRBJ2-5; cdr3_aa: CASSIYATGGAETQYF
d_call: .; v_call: TRBV7-8; j_call: TRBJ1-2; cdr3_aa: CASSPPRLSENYGYTF
d_call: TRBD1; v_call: TRBV28; j_call: TRBJ1-5; cdr3_aa: CASRRRTGPNQPQHF
d_call: .; v_call: TRBV18; j_call: TRBJ2-5; cdr3_aa: CASSPKNQETQYF
d_call: .; v_call: TRBV20-1; j_call: TRBJ1-1; cdr3_aa: CSALLRTEAFF
d_call: .; v_call: TRBV11-2; j_call: TRBJ1-1; cdr3_aa: CASSLALGQADTEAFF
d_call: TRBD2; v_call: TRBV7-2; j_call: TRBJ2-1; cdr3_aa: CASSPKRGGYNEQFF